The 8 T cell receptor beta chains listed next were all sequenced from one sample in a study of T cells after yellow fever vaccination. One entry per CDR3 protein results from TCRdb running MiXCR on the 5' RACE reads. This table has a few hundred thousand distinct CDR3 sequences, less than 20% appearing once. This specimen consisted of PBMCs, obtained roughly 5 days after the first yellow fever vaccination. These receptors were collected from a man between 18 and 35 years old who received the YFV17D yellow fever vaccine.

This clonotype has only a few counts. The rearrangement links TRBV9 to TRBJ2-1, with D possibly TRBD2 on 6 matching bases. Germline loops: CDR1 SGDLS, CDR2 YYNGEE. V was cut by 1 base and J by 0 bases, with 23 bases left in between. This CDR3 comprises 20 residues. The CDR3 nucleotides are TGTGCCAGCAGCGTATCGGGAGACATAACTTTTGACCCCTCCTACAATGAGCAGTTCTTC. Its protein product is CASSVSGDITFDPSYNEQFF.

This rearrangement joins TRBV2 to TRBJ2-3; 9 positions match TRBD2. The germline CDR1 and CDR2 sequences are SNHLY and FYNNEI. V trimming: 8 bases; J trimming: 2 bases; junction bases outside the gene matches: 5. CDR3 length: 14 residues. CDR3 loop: CASLLAGFTDTQYF. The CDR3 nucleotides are TGTGCCAGCTTGCTAGCGGGGTTCACAGATACGCAGTATTTT.

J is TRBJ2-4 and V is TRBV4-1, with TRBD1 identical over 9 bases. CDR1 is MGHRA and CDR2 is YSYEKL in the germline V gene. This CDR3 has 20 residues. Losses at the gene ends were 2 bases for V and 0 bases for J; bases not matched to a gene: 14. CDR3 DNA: TGCGCCAGCAGCCAACTTGGCCCGGGACAGGGCTTCGCAGCCAAAAACATTCAGTACTTC. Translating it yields CASSQLGPGQGFAAKNIQYF.

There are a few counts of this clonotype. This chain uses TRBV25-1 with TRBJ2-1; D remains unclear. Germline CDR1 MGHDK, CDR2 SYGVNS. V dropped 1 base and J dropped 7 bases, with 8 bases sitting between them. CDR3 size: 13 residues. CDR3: CASSEFLMNEQFF. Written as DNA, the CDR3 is TGTGCCAGCAGTGAATTTCTTATGAATGAGCAGTTCTTC.

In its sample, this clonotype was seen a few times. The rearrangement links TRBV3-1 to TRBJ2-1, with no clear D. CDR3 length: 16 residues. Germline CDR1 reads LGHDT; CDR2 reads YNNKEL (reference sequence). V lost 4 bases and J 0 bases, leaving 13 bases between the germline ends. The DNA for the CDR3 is TGTGCCAGCAGCCGCCTTCTGGTCAGCTCCTACAATGAGCAGTTCTTC. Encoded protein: CASSRLLVSSYNEQFF.

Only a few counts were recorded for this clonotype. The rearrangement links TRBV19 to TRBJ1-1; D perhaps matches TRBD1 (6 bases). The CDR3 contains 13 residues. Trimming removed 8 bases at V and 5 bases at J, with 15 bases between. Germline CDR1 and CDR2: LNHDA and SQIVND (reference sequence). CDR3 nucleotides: TGTGCCAGTGGGGGGCGCTTGATGACTGAAGCTTTCTTT. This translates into CASGGRLMTEAFF.

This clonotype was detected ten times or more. The CDR3 loop reads CASSLHGILTDTQYF. The CDR3 DNA sequence: TGTGCCAGCAGCTTGCATGGCATCCTCACAGATACGCAGTATTTT. This sequence joins TRBV5-5 and TRBJ2-3, with D unclear. The CDR3 spans 15 residues. V shed 1 base and J shed 2 bases, with 11 bases lying between them. Germline CDR1 is SGHKS and CDR2 is YYEKEE (reference sequence).

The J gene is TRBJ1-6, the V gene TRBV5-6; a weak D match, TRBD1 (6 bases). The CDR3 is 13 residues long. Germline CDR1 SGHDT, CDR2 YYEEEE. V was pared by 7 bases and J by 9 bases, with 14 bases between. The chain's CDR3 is CASGFGGRSPLHF. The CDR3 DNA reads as TGTGCCAGCGGGTTTGGGGGCCGTTCACCCCTCCACTTT.